This T cell receptor (beta chain) was obtained from a study of shared T cell receptors in the human thymus. Clones were sequenced by immunoSEQ multiplex PCR, and TCRdb holds only the in-frame ones, with some missing. The profile shows roughly 710,000 clones, approximately 83% of them singletons. The same data also contributed to another study, on human thymus T cells.

The source of this sequence is a girl under two years old with a congenital heart defect. Input material: thymocytes.

CDR3 in DNA: TGTGCCAGCAGCCCCCGCCCGACCGGGAAGTCTGGAAACACCATATATTTT. Its translation is CASSPRPTGKSGNTIYF. This chain joins TRBV5-8 and TRBJ1-3, with D uncertain. The CDR3 runs 17 residues. Germline-derived CDR1 and CDR2 are SGHTS and YDEGEE. Trimming pared 4 bases from V and 1 base from J, leaving 18 bases between.